This T cell receptor (beta chain) appears in the sequencing data of a study of Graves' ophthalmopathy and Graves' hyperthyroidism. From RNA, the CDR3 regions of TCR beta chains were amplified and sequenced. The workflow started with a first-round RT-PCR run with HTBI primers and then moved on to a second-round multiplex PCR. TCRdb recomputed calls from the multiplex PCR reads with MiXCR, one row per CDR3 protein. The table includes a few hundred thousand distinct CDR3 sequences, about 16% detected once. This clonotype showed up many times. Uncontrolled infections, pregnancy, lactation or other autoimmune diseases led to patient exclusion. The CDR3 length is 15 residues. The germline V and J ends were trimmed by 8 bases and 0 bases, with 13 bases remaining between them.

This sequence originates from a woman aged 18-35 years with stable Graves' hyperthyroidism. The chain is built from TRBV12-3 or TRBV12-4 and TRBJ2-2; D is perhaps TRBD1 or TRBD2 (6 bases each). The sample taken for sequencing was peripheral blood. The CDR3 region has the DNA TGTGCCAGCCGAGGGGGGTCCGCGAACACCGGGGAGCTGTTTTTT. Translated: CASRGGSANTGELFF.